Presented here are 20 T cell receptor beta chains from one specimen sequenced in a study of blood T cell repertoires in COVID-19. Produced via immunoSEQ multiplex PCR; TCRdb's table is partial and in-frame only. Counted here are 300,000 to 350,000 clones, around nine tenths occurring once; the ten biggest clones make up roughly 3%. Sequenced material: peripheral blood. The receptors originated from a woman younger than 30 who had recovered from COVID-19.

This chain connects TRBV7-2 to TRBJ2-5, with D perhaps TRBD2 (5 bases). Germline V gene data show CDR1 as SGHTA and CDR2 as FQGNSA. The CDR3 contains 17 residues. V gave up 1 base and J gave up 0 bases, with 15 bases separating them. In DNA form, the CDR3 reads TGTGCCAGCAGCTTAGTTTCGCCTCTCGGGGACCAAGAGACCCAGTACTTC. It yields the protein CASSLVSPLGDQETQYF.

The chain uses TRBV6-5 and TRBJ2-5, with 7 positions matching TRBD1. Germline CDR1 MNHEY, CDR2 SVGAGI. V lost 6 bases to trimming and J lost 5 bases; unmatched junction nucleotides: 9. The CDR3 extends over 14 amino acids. CDR3 coding DNA: TGTGCCAGCAGCACCCGAGGGGGCGTGGAGACCCAGTACTTC. Its protein product is CASSTRGGVETQYF.

The rearrangement joins TRBV6-5 to TRBJ1-1; 8 bases are a match to TRBD1. The ends lost 4 bases at V and 7 bases at J; junction bases unmatched: 2. The length of the CDR3 is 12 residues. Germline values: CDR1 MNHEY, CDR2 SVGAGI. The CDR3 is CASSLDRDEAFF. The CDR3 region has the DNA TGTGCCAGCAGTTTGGACAGGGATGAAGCTTTCTTT.

The chain links TRBV7-9 to TRBJ1-2, with TRBD1 as a possible D gene (6 bases). The germline V gene encodes CDR1 SEHNR and CDR2 FQNEAQ (reference sequence). Trimming took 5 bases from V and 8 from J, leaving 15 bases between them. This CDR3 contains 13 residues. CDR3 in amino acids: CASSGGQTRGYTF. The CDR3 nucleotides read TGTGCCAGCAGCGGAGGACAGACGAGGGGCTACACCTTC.

The V call is TRBV15, the J call TRBJ1-3; perhaps TRBD1 as D (5 bases). The CDR3 runs to 15 residues. The V end was cut by 3 bases, the J end by 4 bases, with 13 bases between. CDR1 is LNHNV and CDR2 is YYDKDF in the germline V gene (reference sequence). In nucleotides, the CDR3 is TGTGCCACCAGCAGGGGCGGGACGGGAGGAAACACCATATATTTT. Amino acid sequence: CATSRGGTGGNTIYF.

The chain recombines TRBV5-6 with TRBJ2-1; D is unresolved. The CDR3 sequence is 13 residues long. Germline V gene sequence: CDR1 SGHDT, CDR2 YYEEEE. V was trimmed by 3 bases and J by 9 bases, leaving 13 bases between them. The CDR3 DNA reads as TGTGCCAGCAGCTCGTCGGCTAGTGCTGAGCAGTTCTTC. Translated: CASSSSASAEQFF.

This chain joins TRBV30 and TRBJ2-5; 8 bases align to TRBD1. The V gene's germline CDR1 is GTSNPN and CDR2 SVGIG (reference sequence). With 3 bases clipped from V and 7 bases from J, the junction kept 7 bases outside the gene matches. The CDR3 has 13 residues. CDR3 residues: CAWREQGDGTQYF. The CDR3 nucleotides read TGTGCCTGGAGGGAACAGGGGGATGGGACCCAGTACTTC.

This clone was found once. This rearrangement joins TRBV6-1 to TRBJ1-3, with D unclear. There are 15 residues in the CDR3. Trimming pared 1 base from V and 0 bases from J, leaving 7 bases between. Looked up from germline, CDR1 is MNHNS and CDR2 is SASEGT. The CDR3 sequence is CASSEVRYSGNTIYF. In nucleotides, the CDR3 is TGTGCCAGCAGTGAAGTACGGTACTCTGGAAACACCATATATTTT.

This chain joins TRBV9 and TRBJ2-1; 8 bases agree with TRBD2. The CDR3 contains 15 residues. Germline values: CDR1 SGDLS, CDR2 YYNGEE. Trimming at V came to 0 bases and at J to 7 bases, leaving 6 bases not matched to a gene. As DNA, the CDR3 is TGTGCCAGCAGCGTAGCAAGCGGGAGTTTTAATGAGCAGTTCTTC. Its protein product is CASSVASGSFNEQFF.

The J gene is TRBJ1-2, the V gene TRBV6-5; D may be TRBD1 (5 bases). This CDR3 has 15 amino acids. The V gene's germline CDR1 is MNHEY and CDR2 SVGAGI. Trimming left V 7 bases short and J 6 bases short, with 21 bases between. CDR3 in amino acids: CASKNPGREVNGYTF. The CDR3 nucleotides read TGTGCCAGCAAAAACCCTGGCAGGGAGGTTAATGGCTACACCTTC.

The V gene is TRBV29-1, the J gene TRBJ2-3; 10 bases are a match to TRBD1. V was clipped by 8 bases and J by 4 bases; unmatched bases: 6. Germline V gene lookup returns CDR1 SQVTM and CDR2 ANQGSEA. The CDR3 consists of 13 residues. The CDR3 sequence is CSTGTGVADTQYF. As DNA, the CDR3 is TGCAGCACCGGGACAGGGGTAGCAGATACGCAGTATTTT.

The gene calls are TRBV27 and TRBJ1-1; D possibly corresponds to TRBD1 (5 bases). This CDR3 comprises 14 residues. Germline values: CDR1 MNHEY, CDR2 SMNVEV (reference sequence). V was trimmed by 8 bases and J by 0 bases, leaving 13 bases between them. The CDR3 protein is CASGTYRMNTEAFF. DNA for the CDR3: TGTGCCAGCGGCACTTACAGGATGAACACTGAAGCTTTCTTT.

A remark on this clone: Other DNA sequences of this sample code for an identical CDR3. The rearrangement joins TRBV6-2 or TRBV6-3 to TRBJ2-1; TRBD2 agrees at 8 bases. Germline V gene data show CDR1 as MNHEY and CDR2 as SVGEGT. Trimming at V came to 0 bases and at J to 5 bases, leaving 6 bases not matched to a gene. CDR3 length: 16 amino acids. CDR3 in amino acids: CASSYSRAGGHNEQFF. The CDR3 DNA follows: TGTGCCAGCAGTTACTCGCGGGCGGGGGGTCACAATGAGCAGTTCTTC.

This chain connects TRBV7-2 to TRBJ2-3, with 9 bases identical to TRBD2. The CDR3 sequence is 18 residues long. Trimming at V came to 1 base and at J to 2 bases, leaving 10 bases not matched to a gene. In germline, CDR1 is SGHTA, CDR2 FQGNSA. The CDR3 DNA reads as TGTGCCAGCAGCTTAGTTATTGTCGGGACTAGCTTCACAGATACGCAGTATTTT. The encoded protein is CASSLVIVGTSFTDTQYF.

This rearrangement joins TRBV7-9 to TRBJ2-2; a possible D gene is TRBD2 (5 bases). Germline loops: CDR1 SEHNR, CDR2 FQNEAQ (reference sequence). Trimming pared 3 bases from V and 0 bases from J, leaving 14 bases between. The CDR3 covers 17 residues. CDR3 bases: TGTGCCAGCAGCTTTTCCCCGCGGACTGCGAACACCGGGGAGCTGTTTTTT. The encoded protein is CASSFSPRTANTGELFF.

The CDR3 loop is CAIGRETGNTIYF. CDR3 DNA sequence: TGTGCCATCGGGAGGGAAACTGGAAACACCATATATTTT. The chain uses TRBV28 and TRBJ1-3; no definite D call. From germline, CDR1 is MDHEN and CDR2 SYDVKM. This CDR3 contains 13 residues. Between the trimmed V and J ends, which lost 10 bases and 2 bases, there was a span of 12 bases.

The CDR3 DNA sequence: TGTGCCAGCAGCTTACGGGGTTACGACACTGAAGCTTTCTTT. It is translated as CASSLRGYDTEAFF. The chain couples TRBV11-2 to TRBJ1-1, with D unclear. From germline, CDR1 is SGHAT and CDR2 FQNNGV. CDR3 size: 14 residues. The V and J ends lost 2 bases and 3 bases respectively, with 10 bases between them.

The J gene is TRBJ2-1, the V gene TRBV18; 8 positions agree with TRBD2. CDR1 and CDR2 (germline): KGHSH, LQKENI. V dropped 6 bases and J dropped 7; count of bases not matched to a gene: 23. This CDR3 has 19 residues. The CDR3 nucleotides are TGTGCCAGCTCGCGGGCCGGGACTAGTTTATTAGCCGCTTTAAATGAGCAGTTCTTC. Translated: CASSRAGTSLLAALNEQFF.

The genes are TRBV9 and TRBJ1-1, with unresolved D. The germline V and J ends were trimmed by 4 bases and 1 base, with 8 bases remaining between them. Per germline, CDR1 SGDLS and CDR2 YYNGEE. The CDR3 runs 13 residues. For the CDR3, the DNA is TGTGCCAGCAGCAGTGCGGGGAACACTGAAGCTTTCTTT. Its protein product is CASSSAGNTEAFF. Full variable domain (remainder filled in from reference TRBV9 and TRBJ1-1): DSGVTQTPKHLITATGQRVTLRCSPRSGDLSVYWYQQSLDQGLQFLIQYYNGEERAKGNILERFSAQQFPDLHSELNLSSLELGDSALYFCASSSAGNTEAFFGQGTRLTVV.

The V call is TRBV3-1 (or the pseudogene TRBV3-2), the J call TRBJ1-5; no definite D call. The CDR3 totals 15 residues. V lost 3 bases and J 7 bases, leaving 16 bases between the germline ends. CDR1 and CDR2 (germline): LGHDT, YNNKEL (reference sequence). This CDR3 is CASSQETYLGQPQHF. In DNA form, the CDR3 reads TGTGCCAGCAGCCAGGAGACCTACTTAGGACAGCCCCAGCATTTT.